The sequence of this T cell receptor (beta chain) was determined in a study of cytomegalovirus exposure and HLA in healthy donors. Study background: An analysis done earlier identified roughly 120 million unique TCR beta sequences from 200 million or so T cells. Some 90 million unique TCRs from HLA-typed donors were held in an early data release.

The study ran its PCR with 60 Vbeta and 13 Jbeta primers. TCRdb's copy holds only in-frame clones and misses some; the assay was immunoSEQ multiplex PCR. This table holds fewer than 150,000 clones, roughly three quarters found once. By frequency in the sample, this clone is medium-sized. What it binds is not known. V lost 5 bases, J lost 2 bases, and 5 bases stayed unmatched. This CDR3 spans 15 amino acids. The germline CDR1 and CDR2 sequences are MNHEY and SVGAGI. Findings and caveats of the study: HLA restriction was apparent for most CMV-associated TCR beta chains in a later analysis. The records held CMV serostatus as the only immune exposure information.

The V call is TRBV6-5, the J call TRBJ1-4; 7 bases fit TRBD1. The sequencing input was PBMCs. This TCR was recovered from a man aged 35-49 years in good health and CMV-seronegative. The chain's CDR3 is CASSRGTATNEKLFF. The CDR3 coding sequence is TGTGCCAGCAGTCGGGGGACAGCCACTAATGAAAAACTGTTTTTT.